Listed below are T cell receptor beta chains from one sample, sequenced in a study of T cells in Graves' hyperthyroidism and ophthalmopathy. TCRdb independently ran MiXCR on the multiplex PCR reads; one entry per CDR3 protein. The data contain around 430,000 distinct CDR3 sequences, under 15% of them singletons. Source material: blood. The receptors stem from a woman in her twenties or thirties with Graves' hyperthyroidism. Both conserved end residues are part of each CDR3. A D gene is named only where the DNA matches it firmly. A clone size is listed for some rows: how often the clone was seen (once, few, many), or a class if it is expanded.

J gene | V gene | clone size | D gene | CDR3 DNA | CDR3 protein
TRBJ1-6 | TRBV6-5 | many | TRBD1 | TGTGCCAGCAGTTACTCGGCCCCAGGGGGTCTGGATTCACCCCTCCACTTT | CASSYSAPGGLDSPLHF
TRBJ1-1 | TRBV7-2 | many | . | TGTGCCAGCAGCCTATCGGGGGTGAACACTGAAGCTTTCTTT | CASSLSGVNTEAFF
TRBJ2-7 | TRBV18 | many | . | TGTGCCAGCTCACCGGGGGGACCGGGAAACGAGCAGTACTTC | CASSPGGPGNEQYF
TRBJ2-2 | TRBV28 | . | TRBD2 | TGTGCCAGCAGCCTCGAGTTCCTAGCGGGAGCTTTGAACACCGGGGAGCTGTTTTTT | CASSLEFLAGALNTGELFF
TRBJ1-2 | TRBV14 | . | . | TGTGCCAGCAGCCAGGACAGTACGATTTATGGCTACACCTTC | CASSQDSTIYGYTF
TRBJ1-2 | TRBV7-2 | . | . | TGTGCCAGCAGCTTAGTTGATGGCTACACCTTC | CASSLVDGYTF
TRBJ2-6 | TRBV12-3/TRBV12-4 | . | . | TGTGCCAGCAGACTGTACTCTGGGGCCAACGTCCTGACTTTC | CASRLYSGANVLTF
TRBJ2-2 | TRBV19 | . | . | TGTGCCAGTAATATAGAGACGGACACCGGGGAGCTGTTTTTT | CASNIETDTGELFF
TRBJ2-7 | TRBV27 | . | . | TGTGCCAGCAGTTTCTCTAGCTCCTACGAGCAGTACTTC | CASSFSSSYEQYF
TRBJ1-5 | TRBV20-1 | . | TRBD1 | TGCAGTGCGGGACAGGGCGAAAGTCAGCCCCAGCATTTT | CSAGQGESQPQHF
TRBJ1-1 | TRBV28 | many | . | TGTGCCAGCAGGACCGGAGGGGTGGAGAACACTGAAGCTTTCTTT | CASRTGGVENTEAFF
TRBJ1-4 | TRBV30 | few | TRBD1 | TGTGCCTGGAGTCACGGGACAGGAAGTGGAAAACTGTTTTTT | CAWSHGTGSGKLFF
TRBJ1-1 | TRBV25-1 | . | . | TGTGCCAGCAGTACACAGGGACTTCAAGCTTTCTTT | CASSTQGLQAFF
TRBJ2-5 | TRBV15 | . | . | TGTGCCACCAGCAGAGAGAGAAGATTAGAGACCCAGTACTTC | CATSRERRLETQYF
TRBJ2-7 | TRBV6-1 | many | TRBD1 | TGTGCCAGCCTGGGACAGGGATTCCACGAGCAGTACTTC | CASLGQGFHEQYF
TRBJ1-4 | TRBV12-3/TRBV12-4 | few | TRBD1 | TGTGCCAGCAGCCCCACAGGGGGAGCTAATGAAAAACTGTTTTTT | CASSPTGGANEKLFF
TRBJ2-5 | TRBV20-1 | many | TRBD2 | TGCAGTGCTAGAGCGCCCTCCGGGACTAGCGGGTCCAGGGGAGAGACCCAGTACTTC | CSARAPSGTSGSRGETQYF
TRBJ2-1 | TRBV10-3 | . | TRBD2 | TGTGCCAGCTCACTAGCGGGAGTTTCAGATGAGCAGTTCTTC | CASSLAGVSDEQFF
TRBJ2-1 | TRBV30 | few | TRBD2 | TGTGCCTGGAGCGCCGGGACTACCTACAATGAGCAGTTCTTC | CAWSAGTTYNEQFF
TRBJ2-2 | TRBV19 | few | . | TGTGCCAGTAGAGAGGGAGCCGAAAGGGAAGCCGGGGAGCTGTTTTTT | CASREGAEREAGELFF
TRBJ2-7 | TRBV29-1 | . | . | TGCAGCGTTGCCCCAAAGGGTTACGAGCAGTACTTC | CSVAPKGYEQYF
TRBJ2-5 | TRBV6-2/TRBV6-3 | . | TRBD2 | TGTGCCAGCACCGAGGGGAGGGGACTCGGAAAGACCCAGTACTTC | CASTEGRGLGKTQYF
TRBJ2-3 | TRBV30 | many | . | TGTGCCTGGATGGGCCAGGGGAGAGGTACAGATACGCAGTATTTT | CAWMGQGRGTDTQYF
TRBJ2-7 | TRBV5-6 | . | . | TGTGCCAGCAGCTTGGGTGGGGTCATATACGAGCAGTACTTC | CASSLGGVIYEQYF
TRBJ2-1 | TRBV30 | few | TRBD2 | TGTGCCTGGACCGTGACTAGCGGCCCTTCGCATGAGCAGTTCTTC | CAWTVTSGPSHEQFF
TRBJ2-6 | TRBV20-1 | . | . | TGCAGTGCTAACAGGGCTGGGGCCAACGTCCTGACTTTC | CSANRAGANVLTF
TRBJ1-2 | TRBV18 | few | TRBD1 | TGTGCCAGCTCACCAGGAGGACAGGGGGCCTATGGCTACACCTTC | CASSPGGQGAYGYTF
TRBJ2-1 | TRBV10-3 | . | . | TGTGCCATCGCACTAGTGGCCTACAATGAGCAGTTCTTC | CAIALVAYNEQFF
TRBJ1-5 | TRBV12-5 | . | . | TGTGCTAGTGCGATAGATAGCAATCAGCCCCAGCATTTT | CASAIDSNQPQHF
TRBJ2-5 | TRBV7-9 | . | TRBD2 | TGTGCCAGCAGACATAGCGGGAGAGGCCAAGAGACCCAGTACTTC | CASRHSGRGQETQYF
TRBJ2-7 | TRBV4-1 | many | . | TGCGCCAGCAGCCAAGATCAGGGACTTCGGCGCTACGAGCAGTACTTC | CASSQDQGLRRYEQYF
TRBJ2-1 | TRBV27 | many | TRBD2 | TGTGCCAGCAGTTGGGCGGGAGGGACCTACAATGAGCAGTTCTTC | CASSWAGGTYNEQFF
TRBJ1-4 | TRBV5-1 | many | . | TGCGCCAGCAGCCAGGGGACTGGTAATGAAAAACTGTTTTTT | CASSQGTGNEKLFF
TRBJ1-1 | TRBV7-2 | . | . | TGTGCCAGCAGCTATCGGAGGGAGGGCCGGAACACTGAAGCTTTCTTT | CASSYRREGRNTEAFF
TRBJ2-1 | TRBV20-1 | many | TRBD2 | TGCAGTGCTAGACCTAGCGGGAGCTACAATGAGCAGTTCTTC | CSARPSGSYNEQFF